What follows are 28 T cell receptor beta chains derived from one specimen sequenced in a study of OX40 agonist ivuxolimab in advanced cancers. Repertoires were generated with immunoSEQ multiplex PCR, while TCRdb's copy carries only in-frame clones and drops some. The sample has roughly 80,000 clones, roughly nine tenths seen once; the top ten hold just over 0.75%. The sequencing here drew on CD4+ or CD8+ T cells sorted from blood, taken in a trial of the OX40 agonist ivuxolimab. These receptors all come from an adult with an advanced solid tumor such as melanoma, head and neck, liver or kidney cancer.

This clone was picked up one time. The V call is TRBV9, the J call TRBJ2-2; D is tentatively TRBD1 or TRBD2 (5 bases each). Germline lookup yields CDR1 SGDLS and CDR2 YYNGEE. The CDR3 covers 14 residues. Trimming stripped 5 bases from V and 7 bases from J, with 15 bases between. The CDR3 DNA reads as TGTGCCAGCAGAGAGGGGATTCGGGTCGGGGAGCTGTTTTTT. It codes for CASREGIRVGELFF.

This chain uses TRBV18 with TRBJ1-3, with 9 bases aligning to TRBD1. CDR1 KGHSH and CDR2 LQKENI come from the germline V gene. J gave up 1 base and V 2 bases, and 9 bases lay outside the gene matches. This CDR3 has 18 residues. CDR3 sequence: CASSPTSGQGLSGNTIYF. As DNA, the CDR3 is TGTGCCAGCTCACCAACGTCTGGACAGGGGTTATCTGGAAACACCATATATTTT.

This chain links TRBV4-3 with TRBJ1-4, with D possibly being TRBD1 (5 bases). Germline lookup yields CDR1 LGHNA and CDR2 YSLEER. The CDR3 is 15 amino acids. Trimming removed 1 base from V and 8 bases from J, with 14 bases in between. CDR3 protein: CASSQGRGEWEKLFF. Written as DNA, the CDR3 is TGCGCCAGCAGCCAAGGACGAGGGGAGTGGGAAAAACTGTTTTTT.

This chain uses TRBV7-2 with TRBJ2-7; possible D gene TRBD2, 5 bases. With 0 bases removed from V and 4 bases from J, the gap between germline ends came to 7 bases. Germline-derived CDR1 and CDR2 are SGHTA and FQGNSA. The CDR3 covers 13 residues. The CDR3 here is CASSLAGVYEQYF. Written as DNA, the CDR3 is TGTGCCAGCAGCTTAGCGGGAGTTTACGAGCAGTACTTC. The full variable domain, its missing parts supplied by reference TRBV7-2 and TRBJ2-7, is GAGVSQSPSNKVTEKGKDVELRCDPISGHTALYWYRQSLGQGLEFLIYFQGNSAPDKSGLPSDRFSAERTGGSVSTLTIQRTQQEDSAVYLCASSLAGVYEQYFGPGTRLTVT.

Only one count was recorded for this clone. The rearrangement links TRBV6-5 to TRBJ2-4; D is unresolved. Germline lookup yields CDR1 MNHEY and CDR2 SVGAGI. V was pared by 2 bases and J by 9 bases, with 8 bases between. The CDR3 spans 12 residues. The CDR3 here is CASSYREGIQYF. The DNA for the CDR3 is TGTGCCAGCAGTTACAGGGAAGGCATTCAGTACTTC.

V gene TRBV10-3 combines with J gene TRBJ2-1; 8 bases align to TRBD1. The germline V gene has CDR1 ENHRY and CDR2 SYGVKD. The CDR3 totals 12 residues. Germline trimming cut 7 bases from V and 8 bases from J; bases unmatched to any gene: 4. The CDR3 sequence: CAINDRGYEQFF. DNA for the CDR3: TGTGCCATCAACGACAGGGGATATGAGCAGTTCTTC.

This chain connects TRBV14 to TRBJ2-1, with 13 nucleotides matching TRBD2. V lost 4 bases, J lost 5 bases, and 2 bases stayed unmatched. The CDR3 is 15 residues long. Germline assignment: CDR1 SGHDN and CDR2 FVKESK. This chain's CDR3 is CASSPGLAGNNEQFF. The CDR3 DNA is TGTGCCAGCAGCCCGGGACTAGCGGGGAACAATGAGCAGTTCTTC.

The chain employs TRBV7-9 and TRBJ1-3; D gene unclear. CDR3 length equals 16 residues. Trimming cost V 5 bases and J 1 base, with 15 bases left between them. Germline V lookup: CDR1 SEHNR, CDR2 FQNEAQ (reference sequence). The CDR3 DNA sequence: TGTGCCAGCAGCGCCCGAGGAGGAGTATCTGGAAACACCATATATTTT. As protein: CASSARGGVSGNTIYF.

The chain joins TRBV5-1 to TRBJ2-1; 10 bases agree with TRBD2. This CDR3 comprises 15 residues. Unmatched junction bases numbered 10, after V lost 0 bases and J lost 13 bases. From germline, CDR1 is SGHRS and CDR2 YFSETQ. For the CDR3, the DNA is TGCGCCAGCAGCTTGGGCGTTACTAGCGGGAACCTTCAGTTCTTC. This codes for CASSLGVTSGNLQFF.

The chain uses TRBV7-2 and TRBJ1-6; 8 bases are shared with TRBD1. The ends lost 6 bases at V and 10 bases at J; junction bases unmatched: 5. CDR3 length: 13 amino acids. Germline values: CDR1 SGHTA, CDR2 FQGNSA. This CDR3 reads CASSFRGQSPLHF. The CDR3 DNA follows: TGTGCCAGCAGTTTCAGGGGGCAATCACCCCTCCACTTT.

There are a few counts of this clone. J is TRBJ1-4 and V is TRBV30; no clear D gene. CDR1 is GTSNPN, CDR2 SVGIG, per germline (reference sequence). The CDR3 spans 13 residues. Trimming cost V 0 bases and J 7 bases, with 9 bases left between them. This chain's CDR3 is CAWSVRVFEKLFF. CDR3 in DNA: TGTGCCTGGAGTGTACGGGTGTTTGAAAAACTGTTTTTT.

This clone occurred many times. V gene TRBV14 combines with J gene TRBJ1-6; D is unresolved. Germline CDR1 SGHDN, CDR2 FVKESK. Trimming removed 1 base from V and 10 bases from J, with 11 bases in between. The CDR3 runs to 14 residues. The CDR3 is CASSQVAQWSPLHF. CDR3 coding DNA: TGTGCCAGCAGCCAAGTGGCGCAATGGTCACCCCTCCACTTT. The complete variable domain, with remaining parts taken from reference TRBV14 and TRBJ1-6, reads EAGVTQFPSHSVIEKGQTVTLRCDPISGHDNLYWYRRVMGKEIKFLLHFVKESKQDESGMPNNRFLAERTGGTYSTLKVQPAELEDSGVYFCASSQVAQWSPLHFGNGTRLTVT.

The chain links TRBV7-9 to TRBJ1-1; weak D call: TRBD1 (6 bases). CDR3 size: 13 residues. Germline-derived CDR1 and CDR2 are SEHNR and FQNEAQ (reference sequence). Trimming removed 3 bases from V and 6 bases from J, with 11 bases in between. The CDR3 DNA reads TGTGCCAGCAGCTTTACAGGGAGGGCTGAAGCTTTCTTT. It specifies CASSFTGRAEAFF.

This chain links TRBV6-1 with TRBJ1-6, with D possibly matching TRBD1 (5 bases). The length of the CDR3 is 17 residues. Germline CDR1 and CDR2: MNHNS and SASEGT. V lost 4 bases, J lost 0 bases, and 13 bases lay in between. As DNA, the CDR3 is TGTGCCAGCAGTGGGGGGACGCCCGACTCCTATAATTCACCCCTCCACTTT. The encoded protein is CASSGGTPDSYNSPLHF.

This clone was counted between two and nine times. The chain joins TRBV9 to TRBJ1-1; unclear D gene. This CDR3 comprises 14 residues. Trimming took 2 bases from V and 0 from J, leaving 8 bases between them. CDR1 is SGDLS, CDR2 YYNGEE, per germline. CDR3 sequence reads: CASSVSILNTEAFF. The CDR3 region has the DNA TGTGCCAGCAGCGTCAGCATCTTGAACACTGAAGCTTTCTTT.

The chain links TRBV10-1 to TRBJ1-4, with D maybe TRBD1 (6 bases). CDR1 is WNHNN and CDR2 is SYGVQD in the germline V gene (reference sequence). V lost 7 bases and J lost 8, with 14 bases in between. CDR3 length equals 13 residues. CDR3 residues: CASKGGVGEKLFF. The CDR3 nucleotides are TGCGCCAGCAAAGGGGGAGTAGGGGAAAAACTGTTTTTT.

The count of this clone is one. The rearrangement joins TRBV7-9 to TRBJ1-4; 7 bases line up with TRBD1. Germline V gene data show CDR1 as SEHNR and CDR2 as FQNEAQ (reference sequence). V trimming: 3 bases; J trimming: 2 bases; junction bases outside the gene matches: 0. The CDR3 consists of 14 residues. CDR3 nucleotides: TGTGCCAGCAGCTTGACAGGGACTAATGAAAAACTGTTTTTT. Translating gives CASSLTGTNEKLFF. The full variable domain, with the rest looked up from reference TRBV7-9 and TRBJ1-4, is DTGVSQNPRHKITKRGQNVTFRCDPISEHNRLYWYRQTLGQGPEFLTYFQNEAQLEKSRLLSDRFSAERPKGSFSTLEIQRTEQGDSAMYLCASSLTGTNEKLFFGSGTQLSVL.

The CDR3 DNA reads TGTGCCAGCAGGACAGAGCCACGCTTCTATGGCTACACCTTC. Translation: CASRTEPRFYGYTF. The chain has TRBV28 and TRBJ1-2; D is possibly TRBD1 (5 bases). This CDR3 region has 14 residues. Germline values: CDR1 MDHEN, CDR2 SYDVKM. V was clipped by 6 bases and J by 4 bases, with 15 bases between them.

This chain links TRBV7-8 with TRBJ2-7, with 7 positions matching TRBD1. J was trimmed by 3 bases and V by 2 bases; bases with no gene match: 16. Germline V lookup: CDR1 SGHVS, CDR2 FQNEAQ. The CDR3 extends over 18 amino acids. DNA for the CDR3: TGTGCCAGCAGCTTAAATTATGGGACAGCTAATAGAGACTACGAGCAGTACTTC. Amino acids: CASSLNYGTANRDYEQYF.

The chain uses TRBV6-5 and TRBJ2-2; 11 nucleotides align to TRBD2. Losses at the gene ends were 5 bases for V and 7 bases for J; bases not matched to a gene: 3. Germline assignment: CDR1 MNHEY and CDR2 SVGAGI. The CDR3 has 14 residues. The CDR3, as DNA: TGTGCCAGCAGTCCTAGCGGGGGGATCGGGGAGCTGTTTTTT. Translation: CASSPSGGIGELFF.

The genes are TRBV5-1 and TRBJ1-4, with TRBD1 matching 8 bases. The ends lost 4 bases at V and 3 bases at J; junction bases unmatched: 8. CDR3 length equals 16 residues. Germline CDR1 and CDR2: SGHRS and YFSETQ. The CDR3 coding sequence is TGCGCCAGCAGCATCCGCCCGACAGGGGCTAATGAAAAACTGTTTTTT. Translating it yields CASSIRPTGANEKLFF.

The chain carries TRBV7-2 and TRBJ2-1; TRBD1 or TRBD2 may be the D gene (5 bases each). The CDR3 runs 15 residues. V lost 1 base and J 3 bases, leaving 10 bases between the germline ends. From germline, CDR1 is SGHTA and CDR2 FQGNSA. The DNA for the CDR3 is TGTGCCAGCAGCTTAGGGGGGAGTGTCTACAATGAGCAGTTCTTC. This codes for CASSLGGSVYNEQFF.

The genes are TRBV18 and TRBJ2-3; no clear D. V lost 0 bases to trimming and J lost 6 bases, with 7 bases between them. This CDR3 comprises 13 residues. Germline CDR1 is KGHSH and CDR2 is LQKENI. CDR3 loop: CASSPPVTDTQYF. CDR3 sequence (DNA): TGTGCCAGCTCACCACCGGTGACGGATACGCAGTATTTT.

The rearrangement joins TRBV15 to TRBJ1-2, with 8 bases lining up with TRBD1. V lost 3 bases, J lost 13 bases, and 10 bases stayed unmatched. The CDR3 totals 13 residues. From germline, CDR1 is LNHNV and CDR2 YYDKDF (reference sequence). The DNA of the CDR3 is TGTGCCACCAGCAGCGGCGACAGGGGTGGGCTCACCTTC. This sequence encodes CATSSGDRGGLTF.

The chain combines TRBV30 with TRBJ2-2; no clear D. The CDR3 spans 15 residues. Trimming pared 6 bases from V and 4 bases from J, leaving 18 bases between. The germline CDR1 and CDR2 sequences are GTSNPN and SVGIG (reference sequence). The CDR3 is CACRAWAPVTGELFF. The CDR3 DNA is TGTGCCTGCCGGGCGTGGGCGCCGGTCACCGGGGAGCTGTTTTTT.

This chain joins TRBV7-3 and TRBJ2-1; the D call may be TRBD1 or TRBD2 (5 bases each). Trimming left V 5 bases short and J 7 bases short, with 18 bases between. The germline gives CDR1 SGHTA, CDR2 FQGTGA. This CDR3 region has 15 residues. CDR3 in amino acids: CASSDYPGPGNEQFF. The CDR3 DNA is TGTGCCAGCAGCGATTACCCGGGACCGGGGAATGAGCAGTTCTTC.

The chain employs TRBV6-1 and TRBJ2-6, with no clear D. Germline loops: CDR1 MNHNS, CDR2 SASEGT. V was cut by 6 bases and J by 2 bases, with 8 bases left in between. This CDR3 is built from 14 residues. The CDR3 loop reads CASSRGTGANVLTF. Here the CDR3 DNA reads TGTGCCAGCAGCCGAGGAACTGGGGCCAACGTCCTGACTTTC.

This chain links TRBV21-1 with TRBJ2-3; no check of the table's D call, TRBD2, against the DNA was made. TRBV21-1 is classified as a pseudogene. CDR3 length: 14 residues. The CDR3 coding sequence is TGTGCCAGCGGGCTAGCGGGAGGGTCAGATACGCAGTATTTT. Its translation is CASGLAGGSDTQYF.